This T cell receptor beta chain came from a study of blood T cell repertoires in COVID-19 (dated by TCRdb to about 2020). About the full investigation: Samples covering the acute and convalescent phases of COVID-19 were provided by collaborators in the United States, Italy and Spain. Where HLA class I and class II types were available, the types were taken from metadata supplied by the sample provider, not from assay-based typing. A freely available public database, intended as a resource for researchers studying the immune response to SARS-CoV-2, is where the repertoires were released. The material from the prospective study consisted of cDNA or gDNA derived from T cells, B-cell-depleted T cells, or PBMCs. Samples came from the ongoing ImmuneRACE study (first 160 participants) plus 1,254 subjects from 6 global collaborators. A de-identified subject ID, COVID-19 status, age in years and sex were almost always included in the sample metadata. The dataset comprised deeply sampled blood TCRbeta repertoires from subjects exposed to, actively infected with, or recovered from COVID-19. Results the study describes overall, beyond this receptor: The amount of clinical and demographic metadata varied by source and participant and was provided uncurated.

One collaborating source in Seattle enrolled patients while the patients were actively infected and followed the patients over time throughout the course of disease. Whole blood was collected in K2EDTA tubes by collaborating institutions according to the institutions' own protocols. For TCRbeta analysis, collaborators shipped samples as frozen whole blood, isolated PBMCs, or DNA extracted from either of those sample types. About this clone: The clone's antigen remains unknown. No base-level quality is on record; no much larger clone is a single base apart.

TCRbeta CDR3 regions were amplified from genomic DNA by means of the immunoSEQ Assay, a bias-controlled multiplex PCR. As for how the authors treated the data: Within the assay, amplification of reference gene primers was used to estimate how many nucleated cells each sample contained. To quantify the absolute abundance of each unique TCRbeta CDR3 rearrangement, sequence reads were collapsed and filtered. For each sample, productive Simpson clonality was calculated as the square root of Simpson's diversity index over productive rearrangements. The table was pulled from immuneACCESS by TCRdb, which kept in-frame rearrangements only. Such tables lose some clones; where checked, under half of the loss comes from unresolved V genes, and the rest has no known cause. Clone size and the V and J calls come from that table; the DNA yielded D and trimming. This sample comprises about 440,000 clones, about 91% of them detected only once. Roughly an eighth of the sample rests with the top ten.

The clonotype comes from a woman between 45 and 65 years old with COVID-19, enrolled during active disease. The sample was peripheral blood.

The nucleotides are TGCGCCAGCAGCTTGGGTATTGCGGGAGGACCAGATACGCAGTATTTT. Translated, this is CASSLGIAGGPDTQYF. The rearranged segments are TRBV5-1 and TRBJ2-3; the central 8 bases match TRBD2. The cysteine opens and the phenylalanine closes a CDR3 of 16 amino acids. The kept DNA is CDR3 alone, 48 bases in frame from the first base. CDR1 and CDR2 were assigned from the germline V gene as SGHRS and YFSETQ. Germline trimming: 0 bases from V, 4 bases from J; junction bases outside gene matches: 7.